This T cell receptor beta chain was documented in a study of T cells in Graves' hyperthyroidism and ophthalmopathy. A few counts support this clonotype. Germline-derived CDR1 and CDR2 are WNHNN and SYGVQD (reference sequence). The CDR3 has 14 residues. With 9 bases removed from V and 4 bases from J, the gap between germline ends came to 16 bases. RNA transcripts gave rise to amplified TCR beta CDR3 regions. TCR CDR3 underwent first-round RT-PCR with the HTBI primer set. TCRdb re-called the multiplex PCR reads through MiXCR, storing one row per CDR3 protein. The table records 650,000 to 700,000 distinct CDR3 sequences, approximately 15% of them present only once.

The chain employs TRBV10-1 and TRBJ2-1, with no clear D. The receptor comes from a man in his forties or fifties with Graves' hyperthyroidism. Sequenced material: blood. Written as DNA, the CDR3 is TGCGCCAGTCGGATACCTCTGATTTACAATGAGCAGTTCTTC. Translation gives CASRIPLIYNEQFF.